These T cell receptor beta chains were read from a single sample in a study of long-term antiretroviral therapy in people with HIV. Here immunoSEQ multiplex PCR was the method, and the copy in TCRdb shows in-frame clones only, minus some. The sample lists roughly 28,000 clones, about 93% occurring once. Sequencing used unsorted PBMCs, obtained 6.2 years after starting antiretroviral therapy. Receptor source: a man in his forties with HIV. CDR3s include the opening cysteine and the closing phenylalanine or tryptophan.

CDR3 length: 15; J gene: TRBJ1-3; V gene: TRBV7-9; CDR3 protein: CASSLARGAGNTIYF
CDR3 length: 11; J gene: TRBJ1-4; V gene: TRBV2; CDR3 protein: CASSEGGQLFF
CDR3 length: 13; J gene: TRBJ2-1; V gene: TRBV19; CDR3 protein: CASSITRANEQFF
CDR3 length: 14; J gene: TRBJ2-7; V gene: TRBV5-8; CDR3 protein: CASSPGTDSYEQYF
CDR3 length: 14; J gene: TRBJ2-7; V gene: TRBV5-1; CDR3 protein: CASSLDRTDYEQYF
CDR3 length: 16; J gene: TRBJ2-1; V gene: TRBV18; CDR3 protein: CASSPPGLALRNEQFF
CDR3 length: 13; J gene: TRBJ1-1; V gene: TRBV10-1; CDR3 protein: CASSESFGGEAFF
CDR3 length: 16; J gene: TRBJ2-7; V gene: TRBV7-2; CDR3 protein: CASSLAGTGISYEQYF
CDR3 length: 14; J gene: TRBJ1-2; V gene: TRBV12-5; CDR3 protein: CASGPGRETYGYTF
CDR3 length: 15; J gene: TRBJ1-1; V gene: TRBV14; CDR3 protein: CASSPWTGLNTEAFF
CDR3 length: 15; J gene: TRBJ1-1; V gene: TRBV6-6; CDR3 protein: CASSQPRVMNTEAFF
CDR3 length: 14; J gene: TRBJ1-1; V gene: TRBV21-1; CDR3 protein: CASSYEGGETEAFF
CDR3 length: 12; J gene: TRBJ2-1; V gene: TRBV11-2; CDR3 protein: CASSFETRREFF
CDR3 length: 21; J gene: TRBJ2-1; V gene: TRBV4-3; CDR3 protein: CASSQALVGFTSGTANNEQFF
CDR3 length: 12; J gene: TRBJ2-7; V gene: TRBV12-5; CDR3 protein: CASALDYYEQYF
CDR3 length: 15; J gene: TRBJ1-5; V gene: TRBV6-1; CDR3 protein: CASTLLGNSNQPQHF
CDR3 length: 15; J gene: TRBJ2-1; V gene: TRBV5-1; CDR3 protein: CASSLVGTGVNEQFF
CDR3 length: 14; J gene: TRBJ2-2; V gene: TRBV7-6; CDR3 protein: CASSLKADTGELFF
CDR3 length: 15; J gene: TRBJ2-7; V gene: TRBV6-5; CDR3 protein: CASSYSSQVSYEQYF
CDR3 length: 15; J gene: TRBJ2-7; V gene: TRBV29-1; CDR3 protein: CSVVVPGTVTYEQYF
CDR3 length: 15; J gene: TRBJ1-3; V gene: TRBV7-2; CDR3 protein: CASSLVDISGNTIYF
CDR3 length: 14; J gene: TRBJ2-5; V gene: TRBV7-7; CDR3 protein: CASSRDRGGETQYF
CDR3 length: 13; J gene: TRBJ1-1; V gene: TRBV25-1; CDR3 protein: CASSPTGLLGAFF
CDR3 length: 17; J gene: TRBJ2-3; V gene: TRBV10-3; CDR3 protein: CAISENLGRGQIDTQYF
CDR3 length: 15; J gene: TRBJ1-1; V gene: TRBV7-9; CDR3 protein: CASSRPLGLNTEAFF
CDR3 length: 12; J gene: TRBJ2-7; V gene: TRBV5-1; CDR3 protein: CASSLDRVQQYF
CDR3 length: 14; J gene: TRBJ2-7; V gene: TRBV2; CDR3 protein: CARDSGTATYEQYF
CDR3 length: 13; J gene: TRBJ1-1; V gene: TRBV27; CDR3 protein: CASSFVGSGEAFF
CDR3 length: 14; J gene: TRBJ2-5; V gene: TRBV27; CDR3 protein: CASSSFDRQETQYF
CDR3 length: 14; J gene: TRBJ2-7; V gene: TRBV28; CDR3 protein: CASSRAGGVNEQYF
CDR3 length: 11; J gene: TRBJ2-7; V gene: TRBV9; CDR3 protein: CASSVQYEQYF
CDR3 length: 14; J gene: TRBJ1-4; V gene: TRBV11-2; CDR3 protein: CASRRDILDEKLFF
CDR3 length: 15; J gene: TRBJ2-7; V gene: TRBV25-1; CDR3 protein: CASSEPGQGVFEQYF
CDR3 length: 15; J gene: TRBJ2-3; V gene: TRBV6-4; CDR3 protein: CASSVQGGTTDTQYF
CDR3 length: 12; J gene: TRBJ1-1; V gene: TRBV6-5; CDR3 protein: CASSPRGPEAFF
CDR3 length: 12; J gene: TRBJ1-1; V gene: TRBV2; CDR3 protein: CASSNKNTEAFF
CDR3 length: 16; J gene: TRBJ2-1; V gene: TRBV14; CDR3 protein: CASSQDRGTGDNEQFF
CDR3 length: 13; J gene: TRBJ1-1; V gene: TRBV10-3; CDR3 protein: CATWDRVNTEAFF
CDR3 length: 15; J gene: TRBJ1-5; V gene: TRBV19; CDR3 protein: CASSETLYSNQPQHF
CDR3 length: 16; J gene: TRBJ1-3; V gene: TRBV7-4; CDR3 protein: CASSLRNRGSGNTIYF
CDR3 length: 14; J gene: TRBJ2-3; V gene: TRBV19; CDR3 protein: CASSSSGTWDTQYF
CDR3 length: 13; J gene: TRBJ2-3; V gene: TRBV5-6; CDR3 protein: CASSSPGLAESPF
CDR3 length: 15; J gene: TRBJ2-3; V gene: TRBV4-3; CDR3 protein: CASSQDPEYTDTQYF
CDR3 length: 15; J gene: TRBJ2-1; V gene: TRBV4-2; CDR3 protein: CASSQDHVSYNEQFF
CDR3 length: 12; J gene: TRBJ2-6; V gene: TRBV5-3; CDR3 protein: CASSAAANVLTF
CDR3 length: 18; J gene: TRBJ2-3; V gene: TRBV9; CDR3 protein: CASSVVAGGPVSTDTQYF
CDR3 length: 15; J gene: TRBJ1-4; V gene: TRBV23-1; CDR3 protein: CASSSPGQGYEKLFF
CDR3 length: 13; J gene: TRBJ1-1; V gene: TRBV7-3; CDR3 protein: CASSPGANTEAFF
CDR3 length: 15; J gene: TRBJ2-1; V gene: TRBV10-3; CDR3 protein: CAIKGTGSSYNEQFF
CDR3 length: 13; J gene: TRBJ1-3; V gene: TRBV6-1; CDR3 protein: CASRDRGRNTIYF
CDR3 length: 17; J gene: TRBJ2-5; V gene: TRBV27; CDR3 protein: CASSKTSRLAGVETQYF
CDR3 length: 11; J gene: TRBJ2-7; V gene: TRBV2; CDR3 protein: CASSPQYEQYF
CDR3 length: 16; J gene: TRBJ2-3; V gene: TRBV6-1; CDR3 protein: CASSEWQRGSTDTQYF